Shown below are 18 T cell receptor beta chains from a single sample sequenced in a study of cytomegalovirus exposure and HLA in healthy donors (dated by TCRdb to the late 2010s). Library creation used the immunoSEQ multiplex PCR assay. For the multiplex PCR, a mixture combining 60 forward primers for TCR Vbeta segments and 13 reverse primers for TCR Jbeta segments was used. TCRdb stores this immuneACCESS table with in-frame sequences only. Part of the clones is absent; in the studies checked, under half of the shortfall reflects unresolved V genes, and no reason is known for the rest. Across this sample there are roughly 150,000 clones, with more than 80% seen only once. 1.5% to 2% of the sample goes to the ten largest clones. The sequenced sample was PBMCs. The receptors shown here come from a young woman in good health and CMV-seronegative.

This chain links TRBV6-5 with TRBJ2-2; a weak D match, TRBD2 (5 bases). Germline loops: CDR1 MNHEY, CDR2 SVGAGI. The CDR3 runs 16 residues. Between the trimmed V and J ends, which lost 4 bases and 7 bases, there was a span of 19 bases. The CDR3 reads CASSSDTSSLVGELFF. The CDR3, as DNA: TGTGCCAGCAGTTCCGATACTAGTAGCTTAGTCGGGGAGCTGTTTTTT.

This clone has only a few counts. The chain is built from TRBV7-9 and TRBJ1-2, with unresolved D. The V end lost 4 bases, the J end lost 0 bases, and 15 bases lay between the germline ends. The CDR3 is 16 residues long. The V gene's germline CDR1 is SEHNR and CDR2 FQNEAQ (reference sequence). CDR3 sequence reads: CASSSASTGANYGYTF. The CDR3 DNA sequence: TGTGCCAGCAGCTCAGCCTCCACCGGAGCTAACTATGGCTACACCTTC.

This clone was recorded a few times. This CDR3 is CASQGVWETQYF. For the CDR3, the DNA is TGTGCCAGCCAGGGGGTCTGGGAGACCCAGTACTTC. J is TRBJ2-5 and V is TRBV19; TRBD1 aligns across 7 bases. The CDR3 totals 12 residues. V shed 9 bases, J shed 5 bases, and the junction held 6 bases outside the gene matches. Germline V gene sequence: CDR1 LNHDA, CDR2 SQIVND (reference sequence).

This rearrangement joins TRBV5-1 to TRBJ1-2; the match to TRBD1 covers 7 bases. The V gene end was trimmed by 0 bases and the J gene end by 7 bases; junction bases not matched to a gene: 15. Germline V gives CDR1 SGHRS, CDR2 YFSETQ. This CDR3 spans 17 amino acids. For the CDR3, the DNA is TGCGCCAGCAGCTTGGGGCCGGACCGGGACAGTGGAGGTGGCTACACCTTC. Amino acids: CASSLGPDRDSGGGYTF.

The chain links TRBV18 to TRBJ2-5; D perhaps matches TRBD1 (6 bases). Trimming shortened V by 2 bases and J by 4 bases, and 14 bases separated the two germline ends. This CDR3 region has 15 residues. From germline, CDR1 is KGHSH and CDR2 LQKENI. The CDR3 protein is CASSPIEQGIETQYF. For the CDR3, the DNA is TGTGCCAGCTCACCAATCGAACAGGGAATAGAGACCCAGTACTTC.

The V gene is TRBV6-5, the J gene TRBJ2-5, with a tentative D call TRBD1 (6 bases). TRBJ2-7 explains the end of the DNA better; the J call may be wrong. The CDR3 length is 13 residues. Germline loops: CDR1 MNHEY, CDR2 SVGAGI. Here the CDR3 reads CASSGGQHVEQYF. CDR3 in DNA: TGTGCCAGCAGTGGCGGACAGCACGTCGAGCAGTACTTC.

The rearrangement links TRBV5-8 to TRBJ1-5, with TRBD1 matching 8 bases. There are 19 residues in the CDR3. Losses at the gene ends were 4 bases for V and 0 bases for J; bases not matched to a gene: 15. The germline gives CDR1 SGHTS, CDR2 YDEGEE. This chain's CDR3 is CASSGATGALLDSNQPQHF. Written as DNA, the CDR3 is TGTGCCAGCAGCGGGGCGACAGGGGCACTGTTGGATAGCAATCAGCCCCAGCATTTT.

This clone was seen just once. The chain combines TRBV5-8 with TRBJ2-7; perhaps TRBD1 as D (6 bases). The germline CDR1 and CDR2 sequences are SGHTS and YDEGEE. V was pared by 6 bases and J by 2 bases, with 12 bases between. There are 13 residues in the CDR3. The CDR3 nucleotides are TGTGCCAGCAACGATCAGGGGCCCTACGAGCAGTACTTC. It codes for CASNDQGPYEQYF.

V gene TRBV28 combines with J gene TRBJ2-7; 8 nucleotides match TRBD2. After removal of 5 bases from V and 0 bases from J, the junction contained 3 bases not matched to a gene. The CDR3 has 14 amino acids. Germline CDR1 reads MDHEN; CDR2 reads SYDVKM. The CDR3 nucleotides are TGTGCCAGCAGTGTAGCGGGAACCTCCTACGAGCAGTACTTC. Translating it yields CASSVAGTSYEQYF.

V is TRBV5-1 and J is TRBJ2-2, with TRBD2 identical over 11 bases. J gave up 7 bases and V 0 bases, and 5 bases lay outside the gene matches. This CDR3 has 16 amino acids. The germline CDR1 and CDR2 sequences are SGHRS and YFSETQ. CDR3 nucleotide sequence: TGCGCCAGCAGCTTGGGACTAGCGGGGCAAAACGGGGAGCTGTTTTTT. Its translation is CASSLGLAGQNGELFF.

The chain couples TRBV11-2 to TRBJ1-4; D is uncertain. Germline V CDR1 and CDR2: SGHAT, FQNNGV. The CDR3 has 13 residues. V was cut by 5 bases and J by 7 bases, with 11 bases left in between. CDR3 DNA sequence: TGTGCCAGCAGCCCCGTGATCGGTGAAAAACTGTTTTTT. Translation gives CASSPVIGEKLFF.

Comments on this clone: At one of its ends the junction is not consistent with the germline gene, which may arise from a read error. This rearrangement joins TRBV2 to TRBJ1-1; D not certain. There are 13 residues in the CDR3. Germline CDR1 and CDR2: SNHLY and FYNNEI. The CDR3 region is CASSRVMNTEAFF. Written as DNA, the CDR3 is TGTGCCAGCAGTCGAGTCATGAATACTGAAGCTTTCTTT. The whole variable domain, remainder taken from reference TRBV2 and TRBJ1-1, is EPEVTQTPSHQVTQMGQEVILRCVPISNHLYFYWYRQILGQKVEFLVSFYNNEISEKSEIFDDQFSVERPDGSNFTLKIRSTKLEDSAMYFCASSRVMNTEAFFGQGTRLTVV.

This clone showed up just once. The chain uses TRBV27 and TRBJ2-3, with D maybe TRBD1 (5 bases). The CDR3 loop spans 13 amino acids. Trimming cost V 5 bases and J 6 bases, with 12 bases left between them. The germline V gene encodes CDR1 MNHEY and CDR2 SMNVEV (reference sequence). This chain's CDR3 is CASSRTGLDTQYF. CDR3 nucleotide sequence: TGTGCCAGCAGTCGAACAGGCTTGGATACGCAGTATTTT.

This clone was detected only a few times. The V gene is TRBV28, the J gene TRBJ2-7, with TRBD1 identical over 10 bases. After removal of 2 bases from V and 4 bases from J, the junction contained 14 bases not matched to a gene. Germline CDR1 reads MDHEN; CDR2 reads SYDVKM. There are 18 residues in the CDR3. The CDR3 region has the DNA TGTGCCAGCAGTTTAGGATACAAGGACAGGGGGGGCCTTTACGAGCAGTACTTC. Residues: CASSLGYKDRGGLYEQYF.

This clone was seen a single time. The chain joins TRBV19 to TRBJ1-2; 9 nucleotides line up with TRBD1. With 5 bases clipped from V and 4 bases from J, the junction kept 8 bases outside the gene matches. Germline assignment: CDR1 LNHDA and CDR2 SQIVND (reference sequence). This CDR3 is 15 amino acids long. The CDR3 region is CASSSTGGSGYGYTF. In DNA, the CDR3 is TGTGCCAGTAGTTCTACAGGGGGCTCGGGCTATGGCTACACCTTC.

The V call is TRBV4-1, the J call TRBJ2-2; possibly TRBD1 for D (5 bases). Germline V gives CDR1 MGHRA, CDR2 YSYEKL. The CDR3 extends over 16 amino acids. With 4 bases removed from V and 6 bases from J, the gap between germline ends came to 18 bases. In DNA, the CDR3 is TGCGCCAGCAGCCCAGGGATTTTCAGCGTCTCCGGGGAGCTGTTTTTT. Protein product: CASSPGIFSVSGELFF.

The J gene is TRBJ2-2, the V gene TRBV27, with TRBD1 as a possible D gene (6 bases). Trimming left V 6 bases short and J 8 bases short, with 19 bases between. CDR1 MNHEY and CDR2 SMNVEV come from the germline V gene (reference sequence). The CDR3 is 15 amino acids. The CDR3 is CASRLGGRTAGELFF. The CDR3 region has the DNA TGTGCCAGCAGGCTAGGGGGTCGGACCGCGGGGGAGCTGTTTTTT.

The rearrangement links TRBV7-9 to TRBJ2-7, with D tentatively TRBD2 (5 bases). Germline V gene lookup returns CDR1 SEHNR and CDR2 FQNEAQ (reference sequence). The CDR3 is 15 residues long. V lost 0 bases and J lost 6, with 15 bases in between. The CDR3 loop reads CASSLARAGSGEQYF. CDR3 DNA sequence: TGTGCCAGCAGCTTAGCCCGGGCCGGCAGCGGCGAGCAGTACTTC.